This T cell receptor (beta chain) was captured in a study of cytotoxic CD8 clonotypes in ibrutinib-treated CLL. Study observations and caveats: Sustained-remission and progressing patients' sampling times differed. Ibrutinib response saw clonality rise, and progression saw it return toward baseline.

The germline V gene encodes CDR1 SGHRS and CDR2 YFSETQ. Deletions cut 4 bases from V and 2 bases from J, with 18 bases between. The CDR3 runs to 16 residues. On this clone itself: The target antigen is unknown.

The table came from immunoSEQ multiplex PCR; TCRdb's copy has only in-frame clones and leaves some out. The sample records 200,000 to 250,000 clones, approximately 75% being singletons. Approximately 2 micrograms of genomic DNA came from cryopreserved PBMCs for TCR beta libraries. The source was PBMCs, collected after 12 months of ibrutinib treatment. This sequence originates from a human donor with chronic lymphocytic leukemia. V is TRBV5-1 and J is TRBJ2-5; D uncertain. CDR3 nucleotide sequence: TGCGCCAGCAGCACCGGAGTGACAACCCGTCAAGAGACCCAGTACTTC. Protein sequence: CASSTGVTTRQETQYF.